The table lists the clone carrying this T cell receptor (beta chain) with a few counts. Its antigen is as yet unknown. This sample stems from a study of T cell repertoires in cytomegalovirus infection. Study as a whole: Matching HLA type and CMV infection were both indicated by public TCR beta signatures.

Overall study results and limits: Using cumulative public TCR beta family frequency, the authors identified those who carried CMV together with the relevant HLA.

One entry per CDR3 protein results from TCRdb running MiXCR on the reads. This table has roughly 150,000 distinct CDR3 sequences, 17% appearing once. This CDR3 comprises 14 residues. Per germline, CDR1 LNHNV and CDR2 YYDKDF (reference sequence). The V gene lost 3 bases and the J gene lost 2 bases, with 8 bases spanning the gap. The chain combines TRBV15 with TRBJ1-3; no clear D. This TCR was recovered from a human donor in good health (CMV status not recorded). Some clones in this sample may be carry-over from other donors' samples. The sequencing sample was made of CD8+ T cells from PBMCs. This chain's CDR3 is CATSRRPAGNTIYF. CDR3 bases: TGTGCCACCAGCAGGCGACCAGCTGGAAACACCATATATTTT.